Each of the 23 T cell receptor beta chains below was sequenced from the same sample in a study of cytomegalovirus exposure and HLA in healthy donors. Sequencing was performed with immunoSEQ multiplex PCR; in TCRdb, only in-frame clones are kept and a portion is missing. The data show some 130,000 clones, about 91% seen once. Source material: PBMCs. The receptor set was obtained from a woman aged 18-30 years in good health and CMV-seronegative.

The CDR3 region is CASSRPGVNEQFF. The DNA of the CDR3 is TGTGCCAGCAGTCGACCAGGGGTCAATGAGCAGTTCTTC. V gene TRBV27 combines with J gene TRBJ2-1, with D tentatively TRBD1 (6 bases). The germline V gene has CDR1 MNHEY and CDR2 SMNVEV (reference sequence). The CDR3 spans 13 residues. V lost 5 bases, J lost 6 bases, and 11 bases lay in between.

The V and J genes are TRBV29-1 and TRBJ1-5, with D maybe TRBD1 (6 bases). The CDR3 runs to 13 residues. With 5 bases removed from V and 3 bases from J, the gap between germline ends came to 11 bases. CDR1 SQVTM and CDR2 ANQGSEA come from the germline V gene. The CDR3 protein is CSVSSGDNQPQHF. CDR3 nucleotide sequence: TGCAGCGTTTCCTCAGGGGACAATCAGCCCCAGCATTTT.

The V gene is TRBV6-6, the J gene TRBJ2-7, with 9 bases aligning to TRBD1. This CDR3 is 14 amino acids long. Germline V gene data show CDR1 as MNHNY and CDR2 as SVGAGI (reference sequence). The J segment lost 3 bases and the V segment lost 6 bases, leaving 6 bases of the junction unmatched. DNA for the CDR3: TGTGCCAGCAGGCCGGGACAGGGAAACTACGAGCAGTACTTC. Translated: CASRPGQGNYEQYF.

This rearrangement joins TRBV6-5 to TRBJ2-7; no definite D call. Germline CDR1 and CDR2: MNHEY and SVGAGI. CDR3 length equals 12 residues. V was cut by 3 bases and J by 2 bases, with 5 bases left in between. The CDR3, as DNA: TGTGCCAGCAGTTATGGCACCTACGAGCAGTACTTC. Residues: CASSYGTYEQYF.

This chain joins TRBV18 and TRBJ2-7; D remains unclear. CDR1 is KGHSH, CDR2 LQKENI, per germline. This CDR3 comprises 16 residues. With 2 bases removed from V and 6 bases from J, the gap between germline ends came to 20 bases. CDR3 bases: TGTGCCAGCTCACCATCTGTCCCGGGTTTAAGTGGCGAGCAGTACTTC. Translating it yields CASSPSVPGLSGEQYF. The variable domain in full, completed from reference TRBV18 and TRBJ2-7, reads NAGVMQNPRHLVRRRGQEARLRCSPMKGHSHVYWYRQLPEEGLKFMVYLQKENIIDESGMPKERFSAEFPKEGPSILRIQQVVRGDSAAYFCASSPSVPGLSGEQYFGPGTRLTVT.

The table lists this clone with a few counts. This chain joins TRBV18 and TRBJ2-5; perhaps TRBD2 as D (5 bases). The CDR3 is 14 residues long. Trimming removed 3 bases from V and 1 base from J, with 9 bases in between. Germline V CDR1 and CDR2: KGHSH, LQKENI. This chain's CDR3 is CASSPPEVQETQYF. As DNA, the CDR3 is TGTGCCAGCTCACCCCCGGAGGTCCAAGAGACCCAGTACTTC.

This chain links TRBV4-1 with TRBJ2-2; D possibly corresponds to TRBD1 (6 bases). Germline CDR1 MGHRA, CDR2 YSYEKL. The V gene lost 0 bases and the J gene lost 1 base, with 9 bases spanning the gap. This CDR3 spans 16 amino acids. The CDR3 nucleotides read TGCGCCAGCAGCCAAGATCCCAGGGGGAACACCGGGGAGCTGTTTTTT. Translated, it gives CASSQDPRGNTGELFF.

CDR3 protein: CSSPAEGWPQHF. The CDR3 nucleotides are TGCAGTTCCCCAGCGGAGGGGTGGCCCCAGCATTTT. The rearrangement links TRBV29-1 to TRBJ1-5, with a weak D call TRBD1 (5 bases). CDR1 is SQVTM and CDR2 is ANQGSEA in the germline V gene. The CDR3 totals 12 residues.

The CDR3 spells CASSYTGTGGEELFF. As DNA, the CDR3 is TGTGCCAGCAGTTACACCGGGACAGGGGGCGAGGAGCTGTTTTTT. This chain connects TRBV6-6 to TRBJ2-2; the match to TRBD1 covers 12 bases. V shed 2 bases and J 10 bases; nucleotides not matched to a gene: 5. The V gene's germline CDR1 is MNHNY and CDR2 SVGAGI (reference sequence). This CDR3 spans 15 amino acids.

The chain is built from TRBV11-1 and TRBJ1-1; D gene ambiguous. V was trimmed by 1 base and J by 4 bases, leaving 7 bases between them. CDR3 length: 13 amino acids. From germline, CDR1 is SGHAT and CDR2 FQDESV (reference sequence). This chain's CDR3 is CASSLGRGTEAFF. The CDR3 nucleotides are TGTGCCAGCAGCTTAGGGAGAGGCACTGAAGCTTTCTTT.

The rearrangement joins TRBV12-5 to TRBJ2-2; 9 bases fit TRBD1. Trimming cost V 5 bases and J 7 bases; bases outside gene matches: 11. CDR3 length: 16 amino acids. Germline CDR1 is LGHNT and CDR2 is FRNRAP. The CDR3 region has the DNA TGTGCTAGTGGTGCAGGACAGGGGATAAGTGGCGGGGAGCTGTTTTTT. Translated, it gives CASGAGQGISGGELFF.

This chain connects TRBV2 to TRBJ2-7; 11 positions match TRBD1. Germline V lookup: CDR1 SNHLY, CDR2 FYNNEI. The CDR3 is 12 residues long. V lost 8 bases, J lost 3 bases, and 0 bases stayed unmatched. CDR3 loop: CASGTGGYEQYF. Here the CDR3 DNA reads TGTGCCAGCGGGACAGGGGGCTACGAGCAGTACTTC. Supplemented by reference TRBV2 and TRBJ2-7, the full variable domain reads EPEVTQTPSHQVTQMGQEVILRCVPISNHLYFYWYRQILGQKVEFLVSFYNNEISEKSEIFDDQFSVERPDGSNFTLKIRSTKLEDSAMYFCASGTGGYEQYFGPGTRLTVT.

This clone was detected only once. The chain joins TRBV9 to TRBJ2-1, with 7 bases fitting TRBD1. Trimming cost V 5 bases and J 0 bases; bases outside gene matches: 2. Germline CDR1 SGDLS, CDR2 YYNGEE. The length of the CDR3 is 14 residues. The CDR3 spells CASRRDSSYNEQFF. CDR3 in DNA: TGTGCCAGCAGAAGGGACAGCTCCTACAATGAGCAGTTCTTC. Full variable domain (remainder filled in from reference TRBV9 and TRBJ2-1): DSGVTQTPKHLITATGQRVTLRCSPRSGDLSVYWYQQSLDQGLQFLIQYYNGEERAKGNILERFSAQQFPDLHSELNLSSLELGDSALYFCASRRDSSYNEQFFGPGTRLTVL.

The rearrangement uses TRBV5-1 and TRBJ2-5; TRBD2 matches at 13 bases. The germline gives CDR1 SGHRS, CDR2 YFSETQ. J was trimmed by 5 bases and V by 2 bases; bases with no gene match: 6. The CDR3 length is 16 residues. The CDR3 DNA follows: TGCGCCAGCAGCTTACACCTGACTAGCGGGGGGGAGACCCAGTACTTC. Translation gives CASSLHLTSGGETQYF.

V is TRBV6-1 and J is TRBJ1-3, with TRBD1 matching over 7 bases. This CDR3 comprises 14 residues. Germline V lookup: CDR1 MNHNS, CDR2 SASEGT. J was trimmed by 0 bases and V by 7 bases; bases with no gene match: 3. The DNA for the CDR3 is TGTGCCAGCATTAACAGGGGCTCTGGAAACACCATATATTTT. Its translation: CASINRGSGNTIYF.

The chain couples TRBV9 to TRBJ2-1, with 10 bases identical to TRBD2. Germline CDR1 and CDR2: SGDLS and YYNGEE. J gave up 8 bases and V 5 bases, and 10 bases lay outside the gene matches. The CDR3 loop spans 15 amino acids. CDR3 loop: CASSDLGLAGDEQFF. The CDR3 DNA reads as TGTGCCAGCAGTGACCTAGGGCTAGCGGGGGATGAGCAGTTCTTC.

This sequence joins TRBV5-5 and TRBJ2-3; D is unresolved. V was trimmed by 0 bases and J by 1 base, leaving 3 bases between them. CDR1 is SGHKS, CDR2 YYEKEE, per germline (reference sequence). The CDR3 length is 13 residues. The CDR3 DNA sequence: TGTGCCAGCAGCTTGGGCGGCACAGATACGCAGTATTTT. Translating it yields CASSLGGTDTQYF.

The genes are TRBV19 and TRBJ2-6; D not certain. From germline, CDR1 is LNHDA and CDR2 SQIVND (reference sequence). Between the trimmed V and J ends, which lost 2 bases and 12 bases, there was a span of 11 bases. The CDR3 is made up of 13 amino acids. Written as DNA, the CDR3 is TGTGCCAGTAGTATATCCAGTCCGCTCGTCCTGACTTTC. It codes for CASSISSPLVLTF.

The chain links TRBV28 to TRBJ1-1; TRBD1 might be the D (5 bases). The CDR3 has 11 residues. The germline gives CDR1 MDHEN, CDR2 SYDVKM. V lost 8 bases and J lost 10, with 14 bases in between. DNA of the CDR3: TGTGCCAGCGTCAGTGGGGGGAGAGCTTTCTTT. The encoded protein is CASVSGGRAFF.

CDR3 DNA: TGTGCCAGCAGCCCCGCTAGTGGCTACACCTTC. Its translation is CASSPASGYTF. This chain uses TRBV11-2 with TRBJ1-2, with unresolved D. This CDR3 comprises 11 residues. V was pared by 5 bases and J by 7 bases, with 8 bases between. Germline V gives CDR1 SGHAT, CDR2 FQNNGV.

This clone was seen a few times. The genes are TRBV6-1 and TRBJ1-5; no clear D. The CDR3 extends over 13 amino acids. Germline V gene data show CDR1 as MNHNS and CDR2 as SASEGT. Trimming stripped 6 bases from V and 0 bases from J, with 6 bases between. Here the CDR3 DNA reads TGTGCCAGCAGCTGGCATAGCAATCAGCCCCAGCATTTT. This encodes CASSWHSNQPQHF.

The chain has TRBV27 and TRBJ1-3, with 9 bases lining up with TRBD1. In germline, CDR1 is MNHEY, CDR2 SMNVEV (reference sequence). The CDR3 runs 18 residues. The trim removed 1 base at V and 4 bases at J, leaving 11 bases unmatched. As DNA, the CDR3 is TGTGCCAGCAGTTTATACCCCAAGGGGACAGGGCCCGGAAACACCATATATTTT. Its protein is CASSLYPKGTGPGNTIYF.

The chain employs TRBV4-1 and TRBJ1-1, with D perhaps TRBD1 (6 bases). Germline assignment: CDR1 MGHRA and CDR2 YSYEKL. The CDR3 length is 14 residues. V shed 1 base and J shed 3 bases, with 9 bases lying between them. The CDR3 loop is CASSQGGGHTEAFF. The CDR3 nucleotides read TGCGCCAGCAGCCAAGGAGGGGGTCACACTGAAGCTTTCTTT.